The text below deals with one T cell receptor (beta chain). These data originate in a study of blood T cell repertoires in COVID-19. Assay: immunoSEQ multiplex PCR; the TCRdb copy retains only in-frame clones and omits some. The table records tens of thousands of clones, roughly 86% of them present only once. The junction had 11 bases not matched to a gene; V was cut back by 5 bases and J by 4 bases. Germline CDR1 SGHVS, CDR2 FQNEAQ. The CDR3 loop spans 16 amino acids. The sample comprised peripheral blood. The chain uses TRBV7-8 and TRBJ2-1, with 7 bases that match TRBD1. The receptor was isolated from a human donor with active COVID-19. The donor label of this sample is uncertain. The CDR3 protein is CASSREQGVVYNEQFF. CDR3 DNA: TGTGCCAGCAGCAGAGAGCAGGGGGTTGTATACAATGAGCAGTTCTTC.